This entry describes one T cell receptor beta chain. This clone was counted only a few times. This clone's antigen is unknown. There are no base qualities to consult, and no much larger clone falls within one base. All of the isolated RNA was reverse transcribed with the High Capacity cDNA Reverse Transcription Kit, so expressed TCRB transcripts were sequenced. Deep immunoSEQ sequencing was performed on naive, central memory and regulatory T cell samples, with an average of about 3.57 million total reads per sample. Sorted cells were lysed in RLT buffer and RNA was extracted with DNase-treated RNeasy Micro or Mini kits, depending on cell number. To prevent cross-contamination, every cell subset was processed on its own, while patient and healthy donor samples were processed together. TCRB sequences were amplified from cDNA with the immunoSEQ multiplex PCR, producing 87-bp fragments spanning the CDR3 region. Sequencing of the amplicons was done on the Illumina HiSeq platform. The authors' pipeline ran thus. PCR bias was corrected computationally using synthetic template baselines, and reads within Hamming distance 2 were collapsed, with unmergeable singletons discarded. Reads were aligned to IMGT to assign V, D and J genes, CDR3 length, and insertions or deletions at six rearrangement sites. Within each subset, clonotype counts were normalized to sorted cell number, after which true diversity and Gini coefficients were computed with the tcR R package. The overlap coefficient, calculated on TCRB nucleotide sequences, was used to measure repertoire sharing. TCRdb took over this immuneACCESS table, retaining in-frame rearrangements with V and J assigned. Such tables are incomplete; in checked studies, under half of the missing clones stem from an unresolved V gene, and the remainder is unexplained. V and J calls and clone size are given by that table; D and trimming were obtained from the DNA. This sample lists 250,000 to 300,000 clones; roughly 8% were detected once. The ten largest account for roughly 1% of the sample.

Including cysteine and phenylalanine, the CDR3 has 14 amino acids. Only the CDR3 DNA stays, 42 bases, in frame from base 1. Cut back by 7 bases and 5 bases, the V and J ends lie 17 bases apart. Reading the germline V gene gives CDR1 MDHEN and CDR2 SYDVKM. The data stem from a study of beta chain features in type 1 diabetes (dated by TCRdb to 2017 to 2018). For the wider study: No differences in mean age, gender distribution, total cell number or subset yield were found between patients and healthy donors. A total of some 100,000,000 sorted cells were examined across all samples, and the number of cells per subset was strongly correlated with RNA yield. The study compared TCRB repertoires of sorted circulating CD4+ T cell subsets between recently diagnosed type 1 diabetes patients and matched healthy donors. Regulatory and stem cell-like memory subsets were isolated from only 8 patients and roughly eight healthy donors, whereas naive and central memory subsets came from all 30 or so donors. The full study reports these points: Fewer insertions and more nucleotide deletions at VDJ recombination sites were observed in patients with type 1 diabetes, implying thymic rearrangement abnormalities. The naive, central memory and regulatory TCRB repertoires appeared to resemble one another more closely among patients than among healthy donors. Because cDNA was sequenced instead of genomic DNA, highly expressing activated cells could be over-represented, though the groups showed no difference in activation or CD3 levels. HLA sub-analyses involved small numbers of individuals, so any influence of HLA type on TCRB rearrangement remained unresolved. PCR may preferentially amplify shorter templates, but because patient and control samples were amplified and corrected together, any resulting skew would affect both groups equally. A moderate but significant shortening of TCRB CDR3 length was observed in type 1 diabetes patients in all four CD4+ subsets.

From each donor, a single peripheral blood sample of approximately 110 mL on average was drawn into heparinised tubes. Using a panel that included CD45RO, CCR7, CD25, CD127, CD95 and CD27, naive, central memory, regulatory and stem cell-like memory CD4+ T cells were sorted on a BD FACSAria II. A purity above 95% was achieved for all sorted populations. PBMCs were isolated immediately by Lymphoprep density gradient centrifugation and stained directly without culture. So that batch effects would be minimized, each experiment stained and sorted samples in pairs, pairing one healthy donor with one patient.

The sequence derives from a woman younger than 35 in good health. The rearranged segments are TRBV28 and TRBJ1-2, and possibly TRBD1, on 5 matching bases. Sequenced: central memory CD4+ T cells from blood. CDR3 reads: CASTHSGAGYGYTF. The sequenced DNA: TGTGCCAGCACACACTCCGGGGCGGGTTATGGCTACACCTTC.